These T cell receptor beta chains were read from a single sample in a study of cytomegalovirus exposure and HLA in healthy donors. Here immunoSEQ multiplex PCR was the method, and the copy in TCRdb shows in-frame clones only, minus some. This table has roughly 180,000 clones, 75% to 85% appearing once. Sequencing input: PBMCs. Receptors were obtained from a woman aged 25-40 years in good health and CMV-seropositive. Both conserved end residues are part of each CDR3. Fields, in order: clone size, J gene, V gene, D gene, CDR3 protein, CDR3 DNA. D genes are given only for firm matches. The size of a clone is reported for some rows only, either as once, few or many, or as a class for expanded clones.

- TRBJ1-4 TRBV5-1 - CASRKMRGEPSTNEKLFF TGCGCCAGCAGAAAGATGAGAGGCGAGCCCTCCACTAATGAAAAACTGTTTTTT
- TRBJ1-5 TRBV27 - CASSLGQGRHQPQHF TGTGCCAGCAGTTTAGGCCAGGGGCGGCATCAGCCCCAGCATTTT
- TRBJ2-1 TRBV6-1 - CASSESGHDEQFF TGTGCCAGCAGTGAATCTGGGCACGATGAGCAGTTCTTC
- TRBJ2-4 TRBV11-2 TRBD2 CASSLGREGIQYF TGTGCCAGCAGCTTAGGGAGGGAGGGCATTCAGTACTTC
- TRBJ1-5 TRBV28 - CASIEDSNQPQHF TGTGCCAGCATAGAGGATAGCAATCAGCCCCAGCATTTT
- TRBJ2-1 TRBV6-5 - CASSLRVSSSYNEQFF TGTGCCAGCAGTTTGCGGGTATCCAGCTCCTACAATGAGCAGTTCTTC
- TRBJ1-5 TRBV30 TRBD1 CAWSRTGAYSNQPQHF TGTGCCTGGAGTCGGACAGGAGCATATAGCAATCAGCCCCAGCATTTT
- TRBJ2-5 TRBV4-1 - CASSQGDYQETQYF TGCGCCAGCAGCCAAGGGGACTACCAAGAGACCCAGTACTTC
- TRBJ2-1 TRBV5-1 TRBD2 CASSSLGVNTGTSGGGSYNEQFF TGCGCCAGCAGCTCCCTGGGTGTCAACACCGGGACTAGCGGGGGTGGCTCCTACAATGAGCAGTTCTTC
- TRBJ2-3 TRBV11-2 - CASSNMAASTDTQYF TGTGCCAGCAGCAATATGGCCGCTAGCACAGATACGCAGTATTTT
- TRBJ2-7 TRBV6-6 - CASSHRDYEQYF TGTGCCAGCAGCCACAGGGATTACGAGCAGTACTTC
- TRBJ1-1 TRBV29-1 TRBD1 CSVRTGPMNTEAFF TGCAGCGTCCGGACAGGGCCAATGAACACTGAAGCTTTCTTT
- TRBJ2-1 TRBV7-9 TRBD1 CASSLGTDNEQFF TGTGCCAGCAGCCTCGGGACAGACAATGAGCAGTTCTTC
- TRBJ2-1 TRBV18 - CASSPNPDSSYNEQFF TGTGCCAGCTCACCAAACCCGGACAGCTCCTACAATGAGCAGTTCTTC
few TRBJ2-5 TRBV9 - CASAGGYGETQYF TGTGCCAGCGCAGGGGGGTATGGAGAGACCCAGTACTTC
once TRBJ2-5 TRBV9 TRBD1 CASSPETGAQETQYF TGTGCCAGCAGCCCGGAGACAGGGGCCCAAGAGACCCAGTACTTC
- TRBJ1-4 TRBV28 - CASSAVGATNEKLFF TGTGCCAGCAGTGCAGTAGGGGCAACTAATGAAAAACTGTTTTTT
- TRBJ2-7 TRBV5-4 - CASSLAELETSYEQYF TGTGCCAGCAGCTTGGCCGAACTAGAGACGAGCTACGAGCAGTACTTC
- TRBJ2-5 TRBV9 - CASSDSGGETQYF TGTGCCAGCAGCGATAGCGGAGGGGAGACCCAGTACTTC
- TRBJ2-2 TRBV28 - CASSLSGRGILASTGELFF TGTGCCAGCAGTTTATCTGGACGGGGTATTCTAGCTAGCACCGGGGAGCTGTTTTTT
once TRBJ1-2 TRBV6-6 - CASTDPRGWSYGYTF TGTGCCAGCACTGACCCGCGAGGGTGGAGCTATGGCTACACCTTC
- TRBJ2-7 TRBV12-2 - CASHNYEQYF TGTGCAAGTCACAACTACGAGCAGTACTTC
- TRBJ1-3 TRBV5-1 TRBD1 CASSFLLPGTGYSGNTIYF TGCGCCAGCAGCTTCCTATTGCCCGGGACAGGGTACTCTGGAAACACCATATATTTT
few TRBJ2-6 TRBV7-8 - CASGLGNSGANVLTF TGTGCCAGCGGGCTCGGGAACTCTGGGGCCAACGTCCTGACTTTC
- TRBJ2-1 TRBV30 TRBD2 CAWSPRTSGSYNEQFF TGTGCCTGGAGTCCACGGACTAGCGGGAGCTACAATGAGCAGTTCTTC
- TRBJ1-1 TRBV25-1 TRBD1 CASRGQGATEAFF TGTGCCAGCCGCGGACAGGGGGCCACTGAAGCTTTCTTT
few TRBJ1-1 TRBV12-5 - CASGLAISGTEAFF TGTGCTAGTGGTTTGGCCATTTCGGGCACTGAAGCTTTCTTT
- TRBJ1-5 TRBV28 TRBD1 CASSYRGPQPQHF TGTGCCAGCAGTTACAGGGGGCCTCAGCCCCAGCATTTT
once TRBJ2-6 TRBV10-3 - CAISEALSAFNVLTF TGTGCCATCAGTGAGGCGCTGAGCGCATTCAACGTCCTGACTTTC